These 6 T cell receptor beta chains came from one sample sequenced in a study of blood T cell repertoires in COVID-19. The data were produced by immunoSEQ multiplex PCR, yet TCRdb's version contains in-frame clones alone and is incomplete. The repertoire holds approximately 89,000 clones, around 81% seen once, with about 11% in the top ten. Specimen: peripheral blood. The receptors derive from an older woman with active or convalescent COVID-19.

This clone was observed a handful of times. CDR3 loop: CATRAGDTEAFF. CDR3 nucleotide sequence: TGTGCCACGAGGGCAGGGGACACTGAAGCTTTCTTT. The rearrangement uses TRBV10-3 and TRBJ1-1; possibly TRBD1 for D (6 bases). Trimming took 10 bases from V and 3 from J, leaving 12 bases between them. Germline V CDR1 and CDR2: ENHRY, SYGVKD. The CDR3 extends over 12 amino acids.

The V gene is TRBV18, the J gene TRBJ2-1; D might be TRBD1 (6 bases). Deletions cut 2 bases from V and 2 bases from J, with 10 bases between. CDR3 length: 15 amino acids. Germline V gives CDR1 KGHSH, CDR2 LQKENI. Written as DNA, the CDR3 is TGTGCCAGCTCACCAAGGGGGAGCACCTACAATGAGCAGTTCTTC. It yields the protein CASSPRGSTYNEQFF. The whole variable domain, remainder taken from reference TRBV18 and TRBJ2-1, is NAGVMQNPRHLVRRRGQEARLRCSPMKGHSHVYWYRQLPEEGLKFMVYLQKENIIDESGMPKERFSAEFPKEGPSILRIQQVVRGDSAAYFCASSPRGSTYNEQFFGPGTRLTVL.

This clone was detected only a few times. The J gene is TRBJ1-6, the V gene TRBV12-3 or TRBV12-4; D gene ambiguous. This CDR3 contains 12 residues. V lost 3 bases to trimming and J lost 12 bases, with 9 bases between them. This CDR3 reads CASSLPEGPLHF. The CDR3 DNA is TGTGCCAGCAGTTTGCCAGAGGGACCCCTCCACTTT.

The chain couples TRBV29-1 to TRBJ2-6; D not resolved. V gave up 4 bases and J gave up 0 bases, with 7 bases separating them. There are 14 residues in the CDR3. Germline V CDR1 and CDR2: SQVTM, ANQGSEA. The CDR3 protein is CSVANYSGANVLTF. CDR3 bases: TGCAGCGTTGCCAACTACTCTGGGGCCAACGTCCTGACTTTC.

The J gene is TRBJ1-3, the V gene TRBV6-5; D is unclear. CDR3 length: 15 amino acids. Deletions cut 9 bases from V and 2 bases from J, with 17 bases between. Looked up from germline, CDR1 is MNHEY and CDR2 is SVGAGI. CDR3 bases: TGTGCCAGTCGGGCCGGACTCCTACCTGGAAACACCATATATTTT. This codes for CASRAGLLPGNTIYF.

The chain has TRBV29-1 and TRBJ2-3; TRBD2 matches 14 bases. The CDR3 covers 18 residues. Germline trimming cut 6 bases from V and 8 bases from J; bases unmatched to any gene: 19. The germline V gene has CDR1 SQVTM and CDR2 ANQGSEA. The CDR3 loop is CSVRTFGRLAGGHGTQYF. The DNA for the CDR3 is TGCAGCGTACGGACATTTGGCAGACTAGCGGGGGGGCATGGTACGCAGTATTTT.